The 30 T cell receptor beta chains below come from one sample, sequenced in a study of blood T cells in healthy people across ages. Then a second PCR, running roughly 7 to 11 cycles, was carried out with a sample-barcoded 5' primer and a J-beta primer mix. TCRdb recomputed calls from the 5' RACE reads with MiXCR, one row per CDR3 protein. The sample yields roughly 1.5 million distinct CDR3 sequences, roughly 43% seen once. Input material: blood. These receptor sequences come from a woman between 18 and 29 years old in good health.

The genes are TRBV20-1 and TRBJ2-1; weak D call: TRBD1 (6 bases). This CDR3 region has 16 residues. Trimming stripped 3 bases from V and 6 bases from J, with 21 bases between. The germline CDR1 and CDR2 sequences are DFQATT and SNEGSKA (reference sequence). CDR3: CSASPQAGESSNEQFF. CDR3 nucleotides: TGCAGTGCTAGCCCACAAGCAGGGGAAAGCAGCAATGAGCAGTTCTTC.

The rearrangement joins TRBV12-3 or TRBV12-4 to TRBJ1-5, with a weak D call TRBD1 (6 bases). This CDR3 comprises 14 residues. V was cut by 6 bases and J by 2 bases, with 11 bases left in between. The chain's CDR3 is CASSWTDGNQPQHF. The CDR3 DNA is TGTGCCAGCAGCTGGACAGATGGCAATCAGCCCCAGCATTTT.

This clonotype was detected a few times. The CDR3 DNA reads as TGTGCCAGCAGCCTGGGACAGGGGTTTCTCCCTTCTGAAGCTTTCTTT. Amino acids: CASSLGQGFLPSEAFF. The V call is TRBV11-2, the J call TRBJ1-1; the match to TRBD1 covers 10 bases. The V gene end was trimmed by 5 bases and the J gene end by 6 bases; junction bases not matched to a gene: 12. Germline CDR1 is SGHAT and CDR2 is FQNNGV. The CDR3 runs to 16 residues.

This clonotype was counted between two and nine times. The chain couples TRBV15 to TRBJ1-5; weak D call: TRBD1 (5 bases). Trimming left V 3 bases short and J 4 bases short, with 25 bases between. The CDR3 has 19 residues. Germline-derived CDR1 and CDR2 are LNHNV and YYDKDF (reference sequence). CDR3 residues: CATSSSWVGVLQTNQPQHF. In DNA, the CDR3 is TGTGCCACCAGCAGTAGCTGGGTGGGGGTTTTGCAGACAAATCAGCCCCAGCATTTT.

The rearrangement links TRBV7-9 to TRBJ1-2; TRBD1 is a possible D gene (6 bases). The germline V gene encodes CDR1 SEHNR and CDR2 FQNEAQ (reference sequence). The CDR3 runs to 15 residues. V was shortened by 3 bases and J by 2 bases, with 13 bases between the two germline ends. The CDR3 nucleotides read TGTGCCAGCAGCTTCACTCAGGGGACCAACTATGGCTACACCTTC. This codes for CASSFTQGTNYGYTF.

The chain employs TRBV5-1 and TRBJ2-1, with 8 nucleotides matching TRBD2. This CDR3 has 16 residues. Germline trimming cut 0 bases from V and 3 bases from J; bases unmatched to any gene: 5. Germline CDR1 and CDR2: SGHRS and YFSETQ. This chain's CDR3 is CASSLEVSGIYNEQFF. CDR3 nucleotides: TGCGCCAGCAGCTTGGAGGTTAGCGGGATCTACAATGAGCAGTTCTTC.

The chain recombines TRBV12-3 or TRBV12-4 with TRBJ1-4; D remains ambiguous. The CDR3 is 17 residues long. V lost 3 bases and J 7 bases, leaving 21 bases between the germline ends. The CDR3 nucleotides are TGTGCCAGCAGTTTGGGAGCCGGAGCCGAAGTGAGTGAAAAACTGTTTTTT. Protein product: CASSLGAGAEVSEKLFF.

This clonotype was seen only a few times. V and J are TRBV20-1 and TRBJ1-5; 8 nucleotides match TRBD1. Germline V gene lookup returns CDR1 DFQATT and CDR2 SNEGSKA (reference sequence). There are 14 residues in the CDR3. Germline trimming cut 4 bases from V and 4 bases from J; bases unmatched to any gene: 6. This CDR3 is CSATDRGGNQPQHF. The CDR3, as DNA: TGCAGTGCTACCGACAGGGGTGGTAATCAGCCCCAGCATTTT.

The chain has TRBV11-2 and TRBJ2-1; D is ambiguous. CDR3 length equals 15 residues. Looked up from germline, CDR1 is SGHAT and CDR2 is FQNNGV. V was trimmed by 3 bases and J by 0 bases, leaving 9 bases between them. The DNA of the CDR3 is TGTGCCAGCAGCTTTAATAGGGTCTCCTACAATGAGCAGTTCTTC. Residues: CASSFNRVSYNEQFF. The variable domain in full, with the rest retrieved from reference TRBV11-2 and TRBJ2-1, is EAGVAQSPRYKIIEKRQSVAFWCNPISGHATLYWYQQILGQGPKLLIQFQNNGVVDDSQLPKDRFSAERLKGVDSTLKIQPAKLEDSAVYLCASSFNRVSYNEQFFGPGTRLTVL.

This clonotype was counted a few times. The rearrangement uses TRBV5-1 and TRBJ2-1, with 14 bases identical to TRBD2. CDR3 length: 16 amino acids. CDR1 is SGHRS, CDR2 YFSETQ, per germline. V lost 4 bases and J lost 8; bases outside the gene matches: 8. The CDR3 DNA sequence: TGCGCCAGCAGCCGGATGAGACTAGCGGGGGGGGATGAGCAGTTCTTC. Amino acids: CASSRMRLAGGDEQFF.

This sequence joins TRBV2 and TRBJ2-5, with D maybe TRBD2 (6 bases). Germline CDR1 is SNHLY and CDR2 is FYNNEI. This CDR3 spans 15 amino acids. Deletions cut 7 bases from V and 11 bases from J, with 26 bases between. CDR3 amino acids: CASTQEGQVSGEQYF. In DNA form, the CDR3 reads TGTGCCAGCACCCAGGAGGGCCAAGTGAGTGGTGAGCAGTACTTC.

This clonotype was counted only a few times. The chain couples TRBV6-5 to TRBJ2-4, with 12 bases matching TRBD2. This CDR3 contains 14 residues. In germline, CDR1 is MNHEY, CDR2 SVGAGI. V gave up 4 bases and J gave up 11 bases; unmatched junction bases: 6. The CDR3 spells CASSSPGLAGFQYF. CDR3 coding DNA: TGTGCCAGCAGTTCCCCAGGACTAGCGGGATTTCAGTACTTC.

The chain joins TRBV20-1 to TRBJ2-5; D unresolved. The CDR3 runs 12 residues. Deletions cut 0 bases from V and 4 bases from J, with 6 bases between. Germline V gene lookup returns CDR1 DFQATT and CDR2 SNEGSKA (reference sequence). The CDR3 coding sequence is TGCAGTGCTAGAGAGTTAGGAGAGACCCAGTACTTC. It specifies CSARELGETQYF.

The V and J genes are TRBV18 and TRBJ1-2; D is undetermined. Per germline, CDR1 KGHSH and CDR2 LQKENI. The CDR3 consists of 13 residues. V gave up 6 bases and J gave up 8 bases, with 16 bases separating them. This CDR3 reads CASSNGIVDGYTF. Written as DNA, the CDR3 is TGTGCCAGCTCGAACGGGATCGTCGACGGCTACACCTTC.

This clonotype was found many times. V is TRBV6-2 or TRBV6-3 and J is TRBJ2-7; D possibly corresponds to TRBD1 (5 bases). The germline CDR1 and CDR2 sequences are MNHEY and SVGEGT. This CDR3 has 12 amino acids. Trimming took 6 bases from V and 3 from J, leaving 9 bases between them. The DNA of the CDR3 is TGTGCCAGCAGGTCTGACAGCTACGAGCAGTACTTC. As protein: CASRSDSYEQYF.

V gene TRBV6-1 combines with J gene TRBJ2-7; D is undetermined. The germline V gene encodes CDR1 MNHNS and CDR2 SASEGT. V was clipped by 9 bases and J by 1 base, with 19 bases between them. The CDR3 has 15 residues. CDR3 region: CASKILGGASYEQYF. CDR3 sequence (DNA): TGTGCCAGTAAGATCCTTGGTGGCGCATCCTACGAGCAGTACTTC.

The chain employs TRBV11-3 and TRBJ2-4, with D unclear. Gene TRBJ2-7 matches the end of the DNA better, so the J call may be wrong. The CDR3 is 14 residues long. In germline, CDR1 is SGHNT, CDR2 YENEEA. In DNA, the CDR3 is TGTGCCAGCAGCCAAGGTCCCGACGGATACGAGCAGTACTTC. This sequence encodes CASSQGPDGYEQYF.

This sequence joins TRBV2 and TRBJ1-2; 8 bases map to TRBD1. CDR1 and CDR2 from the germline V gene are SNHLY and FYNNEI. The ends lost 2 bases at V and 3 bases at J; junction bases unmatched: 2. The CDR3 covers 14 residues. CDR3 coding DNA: TGTGCCAGCAGTGAATCAGGGGGCCACTATGGCTACACCTTC. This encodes CASSESGGHYGYTF.

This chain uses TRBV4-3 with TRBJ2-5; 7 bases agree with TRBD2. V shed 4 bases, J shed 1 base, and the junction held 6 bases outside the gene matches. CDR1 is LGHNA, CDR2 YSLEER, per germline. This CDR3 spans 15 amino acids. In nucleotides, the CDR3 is TGCGCCAGCAGCCCCCTGACTAGCAGCCAAGAGACCCAGTACTTC. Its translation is CASSPLTSSQETQYF.

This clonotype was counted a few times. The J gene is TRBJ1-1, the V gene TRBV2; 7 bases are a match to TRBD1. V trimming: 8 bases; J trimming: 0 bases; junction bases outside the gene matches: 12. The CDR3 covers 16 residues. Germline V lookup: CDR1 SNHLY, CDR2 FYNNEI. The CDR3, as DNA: TGTGCCAGCCGGATAAGGACAGGAACCATGAACACTGAAGCTTTCTTT. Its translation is CASRIRTGTMNTEAFF. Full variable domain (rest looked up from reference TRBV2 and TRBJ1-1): EPEVTQTPSHQVTQMGQEVILRCVPISNHLYFYWYRQILGQKVEFLVSFYNNEISEKSEIFDDQFSVERPDGSNFTLKIRSTKLEDSAMYFCASRIRTGTMNTEAFFGQGTRLTVV.

The CDR3 DNA reads as TGCGCCAGCTCCCTTCGACCGGGACTAGTGACCTACAATGAGCAGTTCTTC. This translates into CASSLRPGLVTYNEQFF. The gene calls are TRBV5-1 and TRBJ2-1; 8 bases align to TRBD2. Trimming at V came to 7 bases and at J to 2 bases, leaving 14 bases not matched to a gene. The CDR3 contains 17 residues. The germline gives CDR1 SGHRS, CDR2 YFSETQ.

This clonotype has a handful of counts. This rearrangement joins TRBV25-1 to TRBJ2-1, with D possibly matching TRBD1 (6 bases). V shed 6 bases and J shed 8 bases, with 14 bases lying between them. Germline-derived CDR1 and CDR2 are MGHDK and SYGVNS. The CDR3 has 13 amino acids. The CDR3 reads CASRPQGLDEQFF. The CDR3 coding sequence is TGTGCCAGCAGGCCACAGGGTCTGGATGAGCAGTTCTTC.

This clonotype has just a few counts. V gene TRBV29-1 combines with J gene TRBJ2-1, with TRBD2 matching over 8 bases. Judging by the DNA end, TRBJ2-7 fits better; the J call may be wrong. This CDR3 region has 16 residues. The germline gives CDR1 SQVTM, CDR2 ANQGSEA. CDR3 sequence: CSVAGREESSYNEQYF. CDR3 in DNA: TGCAGCGTTGCCGGGCGGGAGGAGAGTTCCTACAATGAGCAGTACTTC.

The CDR3 DNA is TGCGCCAGCACCGAGCAAGGCCGGAGAGTCCACAATGAGCAGTTCTTC. As protein: CASTEQGRRVHNEQFF. The rearrangement joins TRBV5-1 to TRBJ2-1; no firm D call. V was pared by 6 bases and J by 5 bases, with 21 bases between. This CDR3 region has 16 residues. CDR1 and CDR2 from the germline V gene are SGHRS and YFSETQ. Full variable domain (missing parts from reference TRBV5-1 and TRBJ2-1): KAGVTQTPRYLIKTRGQQVTLSCSPISGHRSVSWYQQTPGQGLQFLFEYFSETQRNKGNFPGRFSGRQFSNSRSEMNVSTLELGDSALYLCASTEQGRRVHNEQFFGPGTRLTVL.

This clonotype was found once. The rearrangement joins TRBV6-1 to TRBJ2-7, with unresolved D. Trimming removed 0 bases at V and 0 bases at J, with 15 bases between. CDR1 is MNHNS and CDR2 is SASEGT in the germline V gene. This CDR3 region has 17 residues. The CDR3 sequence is CASSEALRTAISYEQYF. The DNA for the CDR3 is TGTGCCAGCAGTGAAGCGCTTCGGACGGCGATCTCCTACGAGCAGTACTTC.

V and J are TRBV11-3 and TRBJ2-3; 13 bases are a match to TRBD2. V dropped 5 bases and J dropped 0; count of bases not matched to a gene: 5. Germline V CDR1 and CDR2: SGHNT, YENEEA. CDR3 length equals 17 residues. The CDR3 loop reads CASSLTGLAGSTDTQYF. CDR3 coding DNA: TGTGCCAGCAGCCTGACGGGACTAGCGGGGAGCACAGATACGCAGTATTTT.

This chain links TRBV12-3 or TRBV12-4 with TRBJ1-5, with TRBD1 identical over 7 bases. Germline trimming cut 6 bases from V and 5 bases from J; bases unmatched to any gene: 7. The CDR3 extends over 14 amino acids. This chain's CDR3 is CASSSRTGDQPQHF. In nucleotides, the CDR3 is TGTGCCAGCAGCTCGAGGACAGGAGATCAGCCCCAGCATTTT.

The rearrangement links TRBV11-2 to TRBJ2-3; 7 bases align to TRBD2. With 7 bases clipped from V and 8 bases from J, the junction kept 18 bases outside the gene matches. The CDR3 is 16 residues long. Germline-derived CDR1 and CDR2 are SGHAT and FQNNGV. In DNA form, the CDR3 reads TGTGCCAGCAACCCTGAGAGTAGCGGGTGGCCTGGTACGCAGTATTTT. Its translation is CASNPESSGWPGTQYF. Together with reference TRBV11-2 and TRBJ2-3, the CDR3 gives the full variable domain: EAGVAQSPRYKIIEKRQSVAFWCNPISGHATLYWYQQILGQGPKLLIQFQNNGVVDDSQLPKDRFSAERLKGVDSTLKIQPAKLEDSAVYLCASNPESSGWPGTQYFGPGTRLTVL.

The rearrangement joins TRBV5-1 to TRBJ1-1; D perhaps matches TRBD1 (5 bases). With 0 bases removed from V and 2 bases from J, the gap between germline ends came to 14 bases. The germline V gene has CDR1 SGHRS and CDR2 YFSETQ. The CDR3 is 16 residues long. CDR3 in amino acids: CASSLDPGPKNTEAFF. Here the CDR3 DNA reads TGCGCCAGCAGCTTGGACCCGGGACCGAAAAACACTGAAGCTTTCTTT.

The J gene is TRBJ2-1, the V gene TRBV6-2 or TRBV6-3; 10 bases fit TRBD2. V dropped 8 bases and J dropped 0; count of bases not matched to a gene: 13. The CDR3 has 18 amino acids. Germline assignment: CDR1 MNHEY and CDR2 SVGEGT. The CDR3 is CASVGLAESVGSYNEQFF. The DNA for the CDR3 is TGTGCCAGCGTCGGACTAGCGGAGAGCGTCGGCTCCTACAATGAGCAGTTCTTC.